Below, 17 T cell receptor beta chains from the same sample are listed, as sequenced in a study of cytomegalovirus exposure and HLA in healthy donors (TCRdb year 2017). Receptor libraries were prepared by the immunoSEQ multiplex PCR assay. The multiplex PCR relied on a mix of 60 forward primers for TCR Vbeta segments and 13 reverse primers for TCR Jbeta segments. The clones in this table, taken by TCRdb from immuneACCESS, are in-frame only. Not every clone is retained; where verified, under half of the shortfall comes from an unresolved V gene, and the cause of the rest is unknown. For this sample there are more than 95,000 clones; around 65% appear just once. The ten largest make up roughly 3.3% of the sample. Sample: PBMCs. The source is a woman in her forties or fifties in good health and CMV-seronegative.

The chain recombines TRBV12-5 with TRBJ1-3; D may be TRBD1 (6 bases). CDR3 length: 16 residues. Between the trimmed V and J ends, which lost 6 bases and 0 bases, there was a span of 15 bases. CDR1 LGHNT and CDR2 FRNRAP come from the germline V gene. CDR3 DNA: TGTGCTAGTGGCCGACTGCAGGGGATCTCTGGAAACACCATATATTTT. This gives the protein CASGRLQGISGNTIYF.

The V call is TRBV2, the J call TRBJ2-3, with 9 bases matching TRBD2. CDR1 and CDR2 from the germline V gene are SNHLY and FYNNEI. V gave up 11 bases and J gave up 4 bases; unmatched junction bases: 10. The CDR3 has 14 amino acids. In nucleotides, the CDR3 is TGTGCCGCGGGGGGGCGAGGGGGTGCAGATACGCAGTATTTT. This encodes CAAGGRGGADTQYF.

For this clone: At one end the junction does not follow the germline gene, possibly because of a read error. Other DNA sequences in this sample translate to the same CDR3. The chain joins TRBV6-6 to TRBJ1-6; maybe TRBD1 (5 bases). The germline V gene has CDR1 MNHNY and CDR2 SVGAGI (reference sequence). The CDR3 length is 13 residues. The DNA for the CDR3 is TGTGCCAGCAGAGACAGAGATAATTCGCCCCTCCACTTT. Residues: CASRDRDNSPLHF.

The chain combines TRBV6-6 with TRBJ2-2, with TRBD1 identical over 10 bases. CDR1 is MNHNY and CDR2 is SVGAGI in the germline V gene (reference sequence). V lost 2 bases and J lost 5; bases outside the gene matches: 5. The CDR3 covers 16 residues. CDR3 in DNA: TGTGCCAGCAGTTACCCGGGACAGGGGAAAACCGGGGAGCTGTTTTTT. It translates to CASSYPGQGKTGELFF.

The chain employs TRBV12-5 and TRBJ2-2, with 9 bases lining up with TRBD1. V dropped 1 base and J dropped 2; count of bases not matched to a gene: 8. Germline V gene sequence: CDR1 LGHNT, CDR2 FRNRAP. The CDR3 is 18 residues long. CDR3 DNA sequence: TGTGCTAGTGGTTTGGCAATCCCGGGACAGGGAAACACCGGGGAGCTGTTTTTT. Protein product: CASGLAIPGQGNTGELFF.

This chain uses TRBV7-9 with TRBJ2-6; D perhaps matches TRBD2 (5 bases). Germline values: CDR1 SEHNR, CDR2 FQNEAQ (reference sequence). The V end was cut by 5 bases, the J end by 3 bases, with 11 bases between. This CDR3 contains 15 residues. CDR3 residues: CASSGTRHGANVLTF. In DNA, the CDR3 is TGTGCCAGCAGCGGAACTAGACATGGGGCCAACGTCCTGACTTTC.

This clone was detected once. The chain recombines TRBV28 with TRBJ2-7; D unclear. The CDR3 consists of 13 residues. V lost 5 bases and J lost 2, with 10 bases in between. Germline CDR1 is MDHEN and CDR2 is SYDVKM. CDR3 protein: CASSLPTPYEQYF. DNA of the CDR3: TGTGCCAGCAGTCTCCCGACTCCCTACGAGCAGTACTTC.

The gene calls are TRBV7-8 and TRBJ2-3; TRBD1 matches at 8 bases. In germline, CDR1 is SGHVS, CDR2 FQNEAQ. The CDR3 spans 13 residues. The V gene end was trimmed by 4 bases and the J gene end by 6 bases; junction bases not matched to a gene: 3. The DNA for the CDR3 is TGTGCCAGCAGCTACCGACAGGGGGATACGCAGTATTTT. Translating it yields CASSYRQGDTQYF.

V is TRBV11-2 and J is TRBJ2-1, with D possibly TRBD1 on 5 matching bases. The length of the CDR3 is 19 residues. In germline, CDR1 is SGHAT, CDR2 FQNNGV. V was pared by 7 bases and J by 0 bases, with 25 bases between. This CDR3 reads CASNLRGQATYSSYNEQFF. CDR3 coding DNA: TGTGCCAGCAATCTAAGGGGCCAGGCCACCTATAGCTCCTACAATGAGCAGTTCTTC.

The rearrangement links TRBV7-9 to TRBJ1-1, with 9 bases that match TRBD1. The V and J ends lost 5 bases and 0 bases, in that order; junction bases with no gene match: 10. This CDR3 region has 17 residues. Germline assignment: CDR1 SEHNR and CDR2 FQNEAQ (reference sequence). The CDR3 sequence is CASSRNRGLGMNTEAFF. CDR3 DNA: TGTGCCAGCAGCCGTAACAGGGGGCTGGGAATGAACACTGAAGCTTTCTTT.

For the CDR3, the DNA is TGTGCCAGCAGCCAAGGAGGGTTAGGAGAGACCCAGTACTTC. Its translation is CASSQGGLGETQYF. The chain joins TRBV14 to TRBJ2-5, with a weak D call TRBD2 (5 bases). Germline CDR1 is SGHDN and CDR2 is FVKESK. This CDR3 is 14 amino acids long. Trimming stripped 1 base from V and 4 bases from J, with 10 bases between.

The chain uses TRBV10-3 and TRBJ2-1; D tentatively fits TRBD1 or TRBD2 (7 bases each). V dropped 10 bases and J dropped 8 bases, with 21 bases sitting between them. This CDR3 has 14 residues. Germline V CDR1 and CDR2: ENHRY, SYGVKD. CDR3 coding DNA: TGTGCCACCAGCGGGGACAGTAGTCTAGATGAGCAGTTCTTC. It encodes CATSGDSSLDEQFF.

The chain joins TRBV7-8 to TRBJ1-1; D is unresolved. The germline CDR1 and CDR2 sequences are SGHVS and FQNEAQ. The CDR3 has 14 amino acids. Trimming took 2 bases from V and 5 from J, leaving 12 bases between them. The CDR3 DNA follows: TGTGCCAGCAGCTTAAGCTCCAAAGAAACTGAAGCTTTCTTT. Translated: CASSLSSKETEAFF.

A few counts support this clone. CDR3: CASTRGVEQPQHF. Here the CDR3 DNA reads TGTGCCAGCACCAGGGGCGTCGAACAGCCCCAGCATTTT. The chain carries TRBV10-3 and TRBJ1-5; possibly TRBD1 for D (6 bases). V lost 10 bases to trimming and J lost 7 bases, with 17 bases between them. This CDR3 spans 13 amino acids. Looked up from germline, CDR1 is ENHRY and CDR2 is SYGVKD.

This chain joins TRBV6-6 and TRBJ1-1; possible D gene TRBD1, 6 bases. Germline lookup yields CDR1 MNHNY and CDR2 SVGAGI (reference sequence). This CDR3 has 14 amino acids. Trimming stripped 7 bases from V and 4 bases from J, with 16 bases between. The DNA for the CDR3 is TGTGCCAGCACACTGGGGGCGCTGGGCACTGAAGCTTTCTTT. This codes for CASTLGALGTEAFF.

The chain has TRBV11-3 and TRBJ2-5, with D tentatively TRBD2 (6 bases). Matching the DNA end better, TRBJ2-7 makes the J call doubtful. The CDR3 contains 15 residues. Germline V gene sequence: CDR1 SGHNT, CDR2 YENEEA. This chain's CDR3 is CASSLGRFGSYEQYF. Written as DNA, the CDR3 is TGTGCCAGCAGCTTAGGCCGATTCGGGAGCTACGAGCAGTACTTC.

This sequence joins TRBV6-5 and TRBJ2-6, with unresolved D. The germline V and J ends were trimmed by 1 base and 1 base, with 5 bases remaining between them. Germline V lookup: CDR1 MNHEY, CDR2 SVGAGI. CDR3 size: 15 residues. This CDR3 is CASSYWASGANVLTF. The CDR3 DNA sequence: TGTGCCAGCAGTTACTGGGCTTCTGGGGCCAACGTCCTGACTTTC.